Following are 28 T cell receptor beta chains from one sample sequenced in a study of neurological immune-mediated disorders. MiXCR, applied by TCRdb to the 5' RACE reads, yields one record per CDR3 protein. Of about 76,000 distinct CDR3 sequences in the sample, 15% to 20% are singletons; the top ten hold over 15%. The sequenced sample was PBMCs. The receptors shown here come from a woman aged 40 to 49 in good health.

The CDR3 coding sequence is TGTGCCAGCTCACCACCATTAACAGCAAACACTGAAGCTTTCTTT. Encoded protein: CASSPPLTANTEAFF. The rearrangement uses TRBV18 and TRBJ1-1, with no clear D. V was pared by 0 bases and J by 2 bases, with 10 bases between. The CDR3 is 15 amino acids. Per the germline V gene, CDR1 is KGHSH and CDR2 is LQKENI.

This clonotype was seen many times. The chain joins TRBV7-3 to TRBJ2-3, with D hard to call. The CDR3 has 14 amino acids. Germline values: CDR1 SGHTA, CDR2 FQGTGA. V was clipped by 5 bases and J by 0 bases, with 9 bases between them. The CDR3 region is CASSAPTSTDTQYF. CDR3 sequence (DNA): TGTGCCAGCAGCGCCCCGACTAGCACAGATACGCAGTATTTT.

The rearrangement joins TRBV10-3 to TRBJ1-2, with 8 positions matching TRBD1. V gave up 4 bases and J gave up 6 bases; unmatched junction bases: 10. CDR3 length: 15 residues. Germline CDR1 and CDR2: ENHRY and SYGVKD. The CDR3: CAISVIIGQGDGYTF. The CDR3, as DNA: TGTGCCATCAGTGTAATTATTGGACAGGGTGATGGCTACACCTTC.

In its sample, this clonotype was seen many times. The chain employs TRBV20-1 and TRBJ1-5, with 7 bases identical to TRBD1. The germline CDR1 and CDR2 sequences are DFQATT and SNEGSKA (reference sequence). This CDR3 is built from 15 residues. The V segment lost 0 bases and the J segment 3 bases; nucleotides outside the gene matches: 5. CDR3 region: CSAREPRGNNQPQHF. In nucleotides, the CDR3 is TGCAGTGCTAGAGAACCCAGGGGGAACAATCAGCCCCAGCATTTT.

This clonotype was seen a handful of times. This chain connects TRBV5-6 to TRBJ2-7; 10 nucleotides agree with TRBD2. This CDR3 spans 15 amino acids. In germline, CDR1 is SGHDT, CDR2 YYEEEE. V lost 5 bases to trimming and J lost 0 bases; unmatched junction nucleotides: 5. The CDR3 DNA reads as TGTGCCAGCAGTCGAAGACTAGCGGGCTCCTACGAGCAGTACTTC. This codes for CASSRRLAGSYEQYF.

Worth noting for this clonotype: With a much larger clone just one base away, this may be a read error. V usage is TRBV9 and J usage is TRBJ2-1, with TRBD2 matching 10 bases. This CDR3 has 15 amino acids. Germline V CDR1 and CDR2: SGDLS, YYNGEE. CDR3 bases: TGTGCCAGCAGCTTTAGCGGGGGGTACGGCAATGAGCAGTTGTTC. This gives the protein CASSFSGGYGNEQLF.

This clonotype occurred many times. The chain links TRBV5-1 to TRBJ2-1; 12 nucleotides match TRBD2. J was trimmed by 8 bases and V by 4 bases; bases with no gene match: 7. The length of the CDR3 is 15 residues. The germline V gene encodes CDR1 SGHRS and CDR2 YFSETQ. The CDR3, as DNA: TGCGCCAGCAGCGCCCGGACTAGCGGGGCTCATGAGCAGTTCTTC. It specifies CASSARTSGAHEQFF.

This clonotype showed up many times. The V call is TRBV4-1, the J call TRBJ1-4; maybe TRBD1 (5 bases). Germline assignment: CDR1 MGHRA and CDR2 YSYEKL. V dropped 0 bases and J dropped 5 bases, with 10 bases sitting between them. CDR3 length: 15 residues. DNA for the CDR3: TGCGCCAGCAGCCAAGAGTCTTGGGGGAATGAAAAACTGTTTTTT. This sequence encodes CASSQESWGNEKLFF.

At least ten counts were recorded for this clonotype. This chain connects TRBV20-1 to TRBJ1-1; D is undetermined. Germline lookup yields CDR1 DFQATT and CDR2 SNEGSKA (reference sequence). The CDR3 totals 15 residues. V was cut by 1 base and J by 1 base, with 13 bases left in between. CDR3 in amino acids: CSARGRARQNTEAFF. DNA of the CDR3: TGCAGTGCTAGAGGTCGGGCCAGACAGAACACTGAAGCTTTCTTT.

This clonotype was counted many times. The V call is TRBV30, the J call TRBJ1-4; D may be TRBD1 (5 bases). Germline V CDR1 and CDR2: GTSNPN, SVGIG (reference sequence). CDR3 size: 12 residues. Trimming removed 8 bases at V and 5 bases at J, with 12 bases between. DNA for the CDR3: TGTGCCGGGACCTTTCAGAATGAAAAACTGTTTTTT. It encodes CAGTFQNEKLFF.

Ten or more counts support this clonotype. The CDR3 bases are TGCGCCAGCAGCTTGACAGGGGACAATCAGCCCCAGCATTTT. As protein: CASSLTGDNQPQHF. The J gene is TRBJ1-5, the V gene TRBV5-1; 7 bases are a match to TRBD1. Trimming took 1 base from V and 3 from J; bases not matched to a gene: 1. The CDR3 is made up of 14 amino acids. The germline gives CDR1 SGHRS, CDR2 YFSETQ. The full variable domain, with the rest looked up from reference TRBV5-1 and TRBJ1-5, is KAGVTQTPRYLIKTRGQQVTLSCSPISGHRSVSWYQQTPGQGLQFLFEYFSETQRNKGNFPGRFSGRQFSNSRSEMNVSTLELGDSALYLCASSLTGDNQPQHFGDGTRLSIL.

Concerning this clonotype: A much larger clone differs by one base, so this may be a read error. This chain links TRBV6-2 or TRBV6-3 with TRBJ1-1; D unclear. The CDR3 has 13 amino acids. CDR1 and CDR2 (germline): MNHEY, SVGEGT. The ends were cut back, 1 base at V and 11 bases at J, with 14 bases in the middle. The CDR3 nucleotides are TGTGCCAGCAGTTACTATGAGGTTAGATCCGCTTTCTTT. It yields the protein CASSYYEVRSAFF.

This clonotype was observed at least ten times. This chain connects TRBV6-5 to TRBJ1-2; tentative D call: TRBD1 (6 bases). V dropped 6 bases and J dropped 3 bases, with 8 bases sitting between them. This CDR3 is 12 amino acids long. Per the germline V gene, CDR1 is MNHEY and CDR2 is SVGAGI. The CDR3, as DNA: TGTGCCAGCAGAGGGGGGGACTATGGCTACACCTTC. Encoded protein: CASRGGDYGYTF.

This clonotype was detected many times. J is TRBJ2-3 and V is TRBV4-2; no clear D gene. V shed 1 base and J shed 3 bases, with 8 bases lying between them. The CDR3 loop spans 14 amino acids. Germline values: CDR1 LGHNA, CDR2 YNFKEQ. The CDR3 spells CASSQGTQTDTQYF. DNA of the CDR3: TGTGCCAGCAGCCAAGGTACGCAAACAGATACGCAGTATTTT.

At least ten counts were recorded for this clonotype. The chain couples TRBV13 to TRBJ1-4; no definite D call. This CDR3 comprises 14 residues. Trimming shortened V by 1 base and J by 5 bases, and 8 bases separated the two germline ends. Looked up from germline, CDR1 is PRHDT and CDR2 is FYEKMQ (reference sequence). The CDR3 loop is CASSLVTENEKLFF. CDR3 nucleotide sequence: TGTGCCAGCAGCTTAGTGACGGAAAATGAAAAACTGTTTTTT.

V is TRBV6-2 or TRBV6-3 and J is TRBJ2-5; D unclear. This CDR3 spans 14 amino acids. V lost 2 bases and J lost 0, with 7 bases in between. CDR1 and CDR2 (germline): MNHEY, SVGEGT. The CDR3 coding sequence is TGTGCCAGCAGTTACGCCGACTACCAAGAGACCCAGTACTTC. This sequence encodes CASSYADYQETQYF.

This clonotype was observed many times. The chain combines TRBV5-1 with TRBJ1-2, with a possible D match to TRBD1 (5 bases). The CDR3 is 16 amino acids. V lost 2 bases and J lost 8, with 22 bases in between. Germline V CDR1 and CDR2: SGHRS, YFSETQ. CDR3 nucleotides: TGCGCCAGCAGCTTCCGGGACCTAACTTTGGAAGAAGGCTACACCTTC. This sequence encodes CASSFRDLTLEEGYTF.

This clonotype was detected many times. This chain uses TRBV20-1 with TRBJ1-1; weak D call: TRBD1 (6 bases). This CDR3 has 13 residues. CDR1 and CDR2 (germline): DFQATT, SNEGSKA (reference sequence). Trimming took 5 bases from V and 2 from J, leaving 12 bases between them. The CDR3 protein is CSASRDTNTEAFF. CDR3 nucleotides: TGCAGTGCTTCCCGGGACACCAACACTGAAGCTTTCTTT.

At least ten counts were recorded for this clonotype. J is TRBJ2-3 and V is TRBV6-6; 7 nucleotides align to TRBD2. Germline assignment: CDR1 MNHNY and CDR2 SVGAGI (reference sequence). The CDR3 is 13 amino acids. With V trimmed by 10 bases and J by 2 bases, 6 bases remained unmatched. As DNA, the CDR3 is TGTGCCACGACTAGCCCTATCACAGATACGCAGTATTTT. Translation: CATTSPITDTQYF.

This clonotype was detected many times. The rearrangement links TRBV28 to TRBJ1-2, with a possible D match to TRBD1 (6 bases). The V and J ends lost 4 bases and 2 bases respectively, with 11 bases between them. The CDR3 has 14 residues. The germline V gene has CDR1 MDHEN and CDR2 SYDVKM. The CDR3 DNA reads TGTGCCAGCAGTTCGATAACAGGGAACTATGGCTACACCTTC. Its protein product is CASSSITGNYGYTF.

This clonotype was found many times. The chain recombines TRBV11-2 with TRBJ2-2; perhaps TRBD1 as D (5 bases). The CDR3 sequence is 16 residues long. Germline CDR1 is SGHAT and CDR2 is FQNNGV. V was cut by 5 bases and J by 0 bases, with 13 bases left in between. Written as DNA, the CDR3 is TGTGCCAGCAGCCCAGAGGCAGGGTCGAACACCGGGGAGCTGTTTTTT. It is translated as CASSPEAGSNTGELFF.

This clonotype was seen only a few times. The rearrangement joins TRBV7-2 to TRBJ2-2; no clear D gene. The CDR3 loop spans 14 amino acids. CDR1 and CDR2 (germline): SGHTA, FQGNSA. With 10 bases removed from V and 0 bases from J, the gap between germline ends came to 12 bases. The CDR3 region is CATKTRTNTGELFF. CDR3 DNA: TGTGCCACCAAGACAAGGACGAACACCGGGGAGCTGTTTTTT.

This clonotype was observed many times. The chain couples TRBV20-1 to TRBJ2-7; no firm D call. Germline-derived CDR1 and CDR2 are DFQATT and SNEGSKA (reference sequence). Trimming removed 1 base from V and 0 bases from J, with 16 bases in between. The CDR3 spans 16 residues. The DNA of the CDR3 is TGCAGTGCTAGAGCTTCTACACCCACCCGCTCCTACGAGCAGTACGTC. This encodes CSARASTPTRSYEQYV.

Ten or more counts support this clonotype. The rearrangement links TRBV27 to TRBJ2-1; 13 bases align to TRBD2. The CDR3 has 16 amino acids. Per the germline V gene, CDR1 is MNHEY and CDR2 is SMNVEV (reference sequence). Trimming cost V 5 bases and J 7 bases; bases outside gene matches: 8. Here the CDR3 reads CASSLTSGGALNEQFF. CDR3 DNA: TGTGCCAGCAGTCTCACTAGCGGGGGGGCCTTAAATGAGCAGTTCTTC.

In this sample, this clonotype turned up many times. J is TRBJ2-3 and V is TRBV20-1; 10 positions match TRBD2. Germline values: CDR1 DFQATT, CDR2 SNEGSKA (reference sequence). V dropped 6 bases and J dropped 0; count of bases not matched to a gene: 12. The CDR3 is made up of 17 amino acids. CDR3 bases: TGCAGTGCACTCCACGAGAGCGGGGGGGCTAGCACAGATACGCAGTATTTT. It specifies CSALHESGGASTDTQYF.

At least ten counts were recorded for this clonotype. The chain couples TRBV10-3 to TRBJ2-7; weak D call: TRBD2 (6 bases). Germline V CDR1 and CDR2: ENHRY, SYGVKD. This CDR3 has 14 residues. Trimming stripped 3 bases from V and 3 bases from J, with 12 bases between. CDR3 nucleotide sequence: TGTGCCATCAGTGAACTGGAGGGGCACTACGAGCAGTACGTC. It yields the protein CAISELEGHYEQYV.

This clonotype was picked up many times. The CDR3 bases are TGCGCCAGCAGCCAACTAGCTCCGGGTTGGTCGCAGTTCTTC. Residues: CASSQLAPGWSQFF. The rearrangement uses TRBV4-1 and TRBJ2-1; TRBD2 might be the D (5 bases). Germline CDR1 MGHRA, CDR2 YSYEKL. V lost 2 bases and J 12 bases, leaving 17 bases between the germline ends. The CDR3 has 14 residues.

In this sample, this clonotype turned up many times. This chain uses TRBV20-1 with TRBJ2-2, with a weak D call TRBD1 (7 bases). CDR1 DFQATT and CDR2 SNEGSKA come from the germline V gene (reference sequence). This CDR3 is built from 19 residues. The V and J ends lost 4 bases and 8 bases respectively, with 32 bases between them. The CDR3 bases are TGCAGTGCTACGGGCGGGACAGCAAGGGCCAAACCCCAGCCGGGGGAGCTGTTTTTT. It yields the protein CSATGGTARAKPQPGELFF.